The source of this TCR beta chain is a study of monozygotic twins with inflammatory bowel disease (dated by TCRdb to between 2018 and 2020). For context, the study as a whole: The complete study included approximately 28 monozygotic twin pairs: 19 IBD-discordant Danish pairs and nine German pairs, of which four were IBD-concordant and five were IBD-discordant. Within discordant pairs, disease-associated traits were sought mainly by comparing IBD patients with their genetically identical healthy co-twins. Each individual had, on average, about 151 000 unique TCRalpha sequences and 181 000 unique TCRbeta sequences available for analysis. The full study reports these points: Repertoire similarity did not differ between concordant and discordant twins, possibly due to limited statistical power. IBD patients shared fewer clonotypes with other individuals than healthy twins did, most markedly in patients showing signs of disease activity. Distinction between different T cell subtypes could not be achieved in the analysis. Background noise and inter-individual variability may have been introduced into the repertoires by the differing immunosuppressive treatments among patients. The results gave no support for a single strong signal or clonotype linked to IBD. A decrease in TCRbeta repertoire diversity, as measured by inverse Simpson index, was observed in IBD patients compared with their healthy co-twins.

Library prep was done by 5' RACE. The input for every TCR library was roughly 4,000 ng of total RNA. For each sample, cDNA synthesis with SMARTScribe reverse transcriptase was split into eight separate reactions. During cDNA synthesis, template switching was used to introduce unique molecular identifiers that contained a 6-nucleotide sample barcode. Amplification of TCRalpha and TCRbeta cDNA involved two nested PCRs of 16 and 9 cycles, and each PCR was followed by bead purification. Before amplification, the cDNA was treated with uracil DNA-glycosylase and purified using the QIAquick PCR purification kit. The second PCR added Illumina TruSeq-compatible adapters along with sample-specific barcodes. TapeStation and Qubit were used to check library quality and concentration, and 5 to 5.5 ng of each library was pooled. Sequencing of pooled libraries was carried out on an Illumina HiSeq2500 single-index Rapid Run using 2 x 100 bp reads and custom sequencing primers. The original pipeline was this. MiGEC version 1.2.6 was used for UMI-based consensus assembly to correct PCR and sequencing errors. MiXCR version 2.1.1 handled V(D)J alignment, clonotype assembly and CDR3 extraction. To normalise gene usage, clonotype sharing and MAIT/NKT TCR abundance, the analysis used the top 1000, 10 000 and 20 000 clonotypes per sample. Diversity was computed as the inverse Simpson index with the vegan R package after downsampling to 27 000 UMIs. Paired Mann-Whitney U tests were applied to discordant twin pairs, and Benjamini-Hochberg correction was used for multiple testing. Through TCRdb reprocessing, the reads give one entry per CDR3 protein sequence; DNA is omitted. TCRdb's processing, not the authors', yielded these V and J calls. This sample's records show over 350,000 distinct CDR3 sequences. The ten largest clones represent approximately 2.4% of the sample.

About this clonotype itself: Its binding antigen is unknown.

From each donor, an approximately 2.5 ml peripheral blood sample was drawn into PAXgene tubes and stored at -80 degrees C. Without any T cell sorting, total RNA was extracted from whole blood using the PAXgene blood miRNA kit on an automated QIAcube. Deep TCRalpha and TCRbeta repertoire profiling with unique molecular barcoding was performed on peripheral blood of monozygotic twin pairs concordant or discordant for inflammatory bowel disease. Smoking habits were recorded for all twin pairs, with individuals classified as current, former or never smokers. From a lookup of the germline V gene, CDR1 and CDR2 are SGHTA and FQGNSA. Taken from cysteine to phenylalanine, the CDR3 has 12 residues. No DNA was logged.

The chain was built from TRBV7-2 and TRBJ1-2. The receptor comes from a human donor with ulcerative colitis or Crohn's disease, or a healthy co-twin of an affected twin (not recorded which). Specimen: blood. The CDR3 reads CASSFDNYGYTF.